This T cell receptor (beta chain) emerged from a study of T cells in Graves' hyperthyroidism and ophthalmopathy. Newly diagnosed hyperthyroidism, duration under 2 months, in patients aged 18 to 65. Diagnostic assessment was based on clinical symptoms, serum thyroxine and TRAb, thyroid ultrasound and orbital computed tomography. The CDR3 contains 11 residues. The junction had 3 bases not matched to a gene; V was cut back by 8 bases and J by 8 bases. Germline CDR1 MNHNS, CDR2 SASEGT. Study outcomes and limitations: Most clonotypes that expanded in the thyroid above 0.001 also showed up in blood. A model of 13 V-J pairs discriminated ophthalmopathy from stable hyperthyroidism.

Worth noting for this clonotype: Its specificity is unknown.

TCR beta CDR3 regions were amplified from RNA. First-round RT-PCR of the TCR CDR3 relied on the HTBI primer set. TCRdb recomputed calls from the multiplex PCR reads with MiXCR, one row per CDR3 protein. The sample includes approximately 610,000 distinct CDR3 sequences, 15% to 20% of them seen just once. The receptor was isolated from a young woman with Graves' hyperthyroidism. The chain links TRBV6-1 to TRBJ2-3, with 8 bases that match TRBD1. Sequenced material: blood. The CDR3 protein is CASRDRTTQYF. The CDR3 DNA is TGTGCCAGCCGGGACAGGACTACGCAGTATTTT.